Following are 15 T cell receptor beta chains from one sample sequenced in a study of T cells expressing NK-cell markers. TCRdb reworked the 5' RACE reads into one entry per CDR3 protein, no DNA. Here the sample table reports 120,000 to 150,000 distinct CDR3 sequences. The material sequenced was blood T cells: a sorted CD56 or NKG2C T cell subset, CD4+ or CD8+ T cells, or bulk PBMC T cells (not recorded which). These receptors were taken from a man aged 18 to 35 in good health.

The chain combines TRBV7-6 with TRBJ2-5; TCRdb reports TRBD1, a call that lacks DNA to check it against. In germline, CDR1 is SGHVS, CDR2 FNYEAQ. The CDR3 has 16 residues. The CDR3 region is CASSLFRDRGRETQYF.

The genes are TRBV15 and TRBJ1-1; the D call from TCRdb, TRBD1, cannot be confirmed without DNA. This CDR3 has 13 residues. Germline CDR1 and CDR2: LNHNV and YYDKDF (reference sequence). Here the CDR3 reads CATSGFGQVGAFF.

V gene TRBV19 combines with J gene TRBJ2-1. In germline, CDR1 is LNHDA, CDR2 SQIVND (reference sequence). The CDR3 is 15 amino acids. Here the CDR3 reads CASSSQASSYNEQFF. Together with reference TRBV19 and TRBJ2-1, the CDR3 gives the full variable domain: DGGITQSPKYLFRKEGQNVTLSCEQNLNHDAMYWYRQDPGQGLRLIYYSQIVNDFQKGDIAEGYSVSREKKESFPLTVTSAQKNPTAFYLCASSSQASSYNEQFFGPGTRLTVL.

The CDR3: CSARDREVAQPQHF. The chain combines TRBV20-1 with TRBJ1-5. Germline V gives CDR1 DFQATT, CDR2 SNEGSKA (reference sequence). This CDR3 has 14 amino acids.

The chain joins TRBV7-6 to TRBJ1-5; TCRdb's D call, TRBD1, is unchecked because there is no DNA. Per germline, CDR1 SGHVS and CDR2 FNYEAQ. CDR3 length equals 17 residues. CDR3 region: CASSLAGTGGRNQPQHF. Looking up the rest from reference TRBV7-6 and TRBJ1-5 gives the full variable domain: GAGVSQSPRYKVTKRGQDVALRCDPISGHVSLYWYRQALGQGPEFLTYFNYEAQQDKSGLPNDRFSAERPEGSISTLTIQRTEQRDSAMYRCASSLAGTGGRNQPQHFGDGTRLSIL.

The V call is TRBV30, the J call TRBJ1-1. This CDR3 region has 15 residues. Germline V lookup: CDR1 GTSNPN, CDR2 SVGIG (reference sequence). Here the CDR3 reads CAWSEKKDRNTEAFF.

V gene TRBV12-3 or TRBV12-4 combines with J gene TRBJ2-7; TCRdb proposes TRBD2, but this gene call is untestable without DNA. CDR3 length: 14 residues. The CDR3 is CASSLAAGGYEQYF.

The rearrangement uses TRBV12-3 or TRBV12-4 and TRBJ1-1. There are 14 residues in the CDR3. The CDR3 region is CASLPGVMNTEAFF.

The V and J genes are TRBV1 and TRBJ1-5. TRBV1 is given as a pseudogene. The CDR3 totals 13 residues. This chain's CDR3 is CTSDSERGQPQHF.

J is TRBJ2-1 and V is TRBV4-1. This CDR3 is built from 13 residues. In germline, CDR1 is MGHRA, CDR2 YSYEKL. CDR3 protein: CASSQMGYNEQFF.

The chain links TRBV6-1 to TRBJ1-4; TCRdb's D gene call, TRBD1, goes unchecked for lack of DNA. Germline loops: CDR1 MNHNS, CDR2 SASEGT. The CDR3 extends over 13 amino acids. The CDR3 here is CASRDGTAEKLFF.

This chain uses TRBV25-1 with TRBJ1-5; TCRdb names TRBD1, which stays unverified in the absence of DNA. The CDR3 is 14 amino acids. Germline V gives CDR1 MGHDK, CDR2 SYGVNS. The CDR3: CASREGAGNQPQHF.

V gene TRBV24-1 combines with J gene TRBJ2-1; TCRdb returns TRBD2, unconfirmable since there is no DNA. Germline assignment: CDR1 KGHDR and CDR2 SFDVKD. CDR3 length equals 17 residues. CDR3 protein: CATSEFTTSGRAGEQFF.

This chain links TRBV15 with TRBJ2-5; TCRdb's D gene call, TRBD2, goes unchecked for lack of DNA. The CDR3 contains 16 residues. Germline V lookup: CDR1 LNHNV, CDR2 YYDKDF (reference sequence). The CDR3 sequence is CATSPGLAAPQETQYF.

The chain uses TRBV6-5 and TRBJ2-2; as DNA is missing, the TRBD2 call by TCRdb cannot be tested. CDR1 is MNHEY and CDR2 is SVGAGI in the germline V gene. The CDR3 has 15 amino acids. CDR3 loop: CASSYHSSAGGELFF.